This TCR beta chain was identified in a study of blood T cell repertoires in COVID-19. With 3 bases clipped from V and 3 bases from J, the junction kept 4 bases outside the gene matches. This CDR3 has 14 amino acids. CDR1 is LNHDA, CDR2 SQIVND, per germline (reference sequence). The assay was immunoSEQ multiplex PCR, and TCRdb's table has in-frame clones only and misses some. The sample consists of tens of thousands of clones, 88% of them appearing once. This chain uses TRBV19 with TRBJ1-1, with 7 nucleotides matching TRBD1. The sequenced sample consisted of peripheral blood. This clonotype was obtained from an elderly woman with acute or convalescent COVID-19. CDR3 amino acids: CASSIIDRDTEAFF. The CDR3 nucleotides read TGTGCCAGTAGTATCATAGACAGGGACACTGAAGCTTTCTTT.